This TCR beta chain was documented in a study of tissue T cells after allogeneic stem cell transplantation. This clone appeared a few times. Gene names refer to mouse genes. The DNA ends 1 residue before the CDR3 does, and the rest of the CDR3 is filled in from the germline J gene. V shed 3 bases and J shed 1 base, with 3 bases lying between them. Looked up from germline, CDR1 is SNHLY and CDR2 is FYNGKV (reference sequence). The CDR3 contains 12 residues. Indicated time point: mouse harvest day 14 after allogeneic transplant. Mouse grafts combined 10^7 T-cell-depleted bone marrow cells with 10^6 splenic CD5+ T cells. Assay: immunoSEQ multiplex PCR; the TCRdb copy retains only in-frame clones and omits some. The data contain thousands of clones, about a third of them singletons.

The V call is TRBV3, the J call TRBJ1-2; D is undetermined. The specimen sequenced was skin. The source of this sequence is a female BALB/c mouse given C57BL/6 T cells with graft-versus-host disease after an allogeneic hematopoietic cell transplant. The CDR3 bases that were read are TGTGCCAGCAGCTTTCAAAACTCCGACTACACC. Its protein product is CASSFQNSDYT. The whole CDR3 protein reads CASSFQNSDYTF.